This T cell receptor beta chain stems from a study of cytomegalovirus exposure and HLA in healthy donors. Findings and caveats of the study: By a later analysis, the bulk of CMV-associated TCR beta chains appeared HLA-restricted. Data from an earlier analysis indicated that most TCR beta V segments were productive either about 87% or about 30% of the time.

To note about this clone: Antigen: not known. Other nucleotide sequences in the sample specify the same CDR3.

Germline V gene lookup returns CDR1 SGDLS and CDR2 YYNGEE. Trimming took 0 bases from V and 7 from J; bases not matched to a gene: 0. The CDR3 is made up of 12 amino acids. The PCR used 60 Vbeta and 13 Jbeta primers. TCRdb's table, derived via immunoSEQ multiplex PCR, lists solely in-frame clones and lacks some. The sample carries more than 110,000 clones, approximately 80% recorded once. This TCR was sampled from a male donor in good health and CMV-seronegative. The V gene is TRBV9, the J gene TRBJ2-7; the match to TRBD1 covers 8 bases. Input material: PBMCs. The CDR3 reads CASSVDRGEQYF. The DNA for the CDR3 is TGTGCCAGCAGCGTAGACAGGGGGGAGCAGTACTTC. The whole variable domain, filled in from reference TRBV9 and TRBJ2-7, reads DSGVTQTPKHLITATGQRVTLRCSPRSGDLSVYWYQQSLDQGLQFLIQYYNGEERAKGNILERFSAQQFPDLHSELNLSSLELGDSALYFCASSVDRGEQYFGPGTRLTVT.